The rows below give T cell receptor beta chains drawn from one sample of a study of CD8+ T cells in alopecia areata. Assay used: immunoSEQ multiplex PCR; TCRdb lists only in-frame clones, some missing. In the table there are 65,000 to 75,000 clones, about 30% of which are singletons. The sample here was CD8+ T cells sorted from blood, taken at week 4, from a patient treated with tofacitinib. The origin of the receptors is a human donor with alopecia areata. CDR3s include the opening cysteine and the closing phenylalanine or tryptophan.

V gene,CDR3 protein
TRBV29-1,CSVDGTGAVADGYTF
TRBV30,CAWGGQGAHTGELFF
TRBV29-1,CSVLTSGSYEQYF
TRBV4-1,CASSQMKAGNTIYF
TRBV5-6,CASSSTDYSNQPQHF
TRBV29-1,CNVPGQGSTEAFF
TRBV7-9,CASSLITGPTDTQYF
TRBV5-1,CASSFTDNEQFF
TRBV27,CASSAKPRGLAGHHEQYF
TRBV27,CASGGQGADYGYTF
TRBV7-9,CASSLTGSYNEQFF
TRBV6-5,CASSSRQGRETQYF
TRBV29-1,CSVVVAGSGEQYF
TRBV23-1,CASTVLPSGSYNEQFF
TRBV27,CASSPGQLTQPQHF
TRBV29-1,CSVTGNYGYTF
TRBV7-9,CASSEEDPNYGYTF
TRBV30,CAYLTSGSGEQYF
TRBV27,CASSPLDRNNEQFF
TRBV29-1,CSVALGGAYEQYF
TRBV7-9,CASSLPGNTEAFF
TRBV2,CASSPSLGYRNEQFF
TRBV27,CASSLTGSPIYEQYF
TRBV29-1,CSVAFSNLHEQYF
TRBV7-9,CASSSENRDGYTF
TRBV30,CAWMTDVAGELFF
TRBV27,CASRTGVGQPQHF
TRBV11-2,CASSFLDGTDEQYF
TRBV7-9,CASSEGVSYEQYF
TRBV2,CASAGQEIRNTGELFF
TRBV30,CAWSVLGGSYEQYF
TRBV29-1,CSVTRQGARGNTEAFF
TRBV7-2,CASSLGELAKNIQYF
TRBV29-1,CSVDGGDGYTF
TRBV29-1,CSVEDQGLLNYGYTF
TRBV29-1,CSVASGDTDTQYF
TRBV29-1,CSVAEETQYF
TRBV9,CASSTGTEEPNYGYTF
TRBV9,CASSPSGRVYNEQFF
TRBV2,CASSGLPLNEQFF
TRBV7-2,CASSLTSGRASFYNEQFF
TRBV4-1,CASRRTGGANVLTF
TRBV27,CASSFLPGDKNIQYF
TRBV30,CAWEQGSGANVLTF
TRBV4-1,CASSQGGGSEETQYF
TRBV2,CASSEWGTDTQYF
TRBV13,CASSAGGFASRSTDTQYF
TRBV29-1,CSVDFDTVGGSYGYTF
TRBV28,CASSLGLGITGYTF
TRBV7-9,CASSHWGGEETQYF
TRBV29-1,CSVKQSGELFF
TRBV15,CATSGTGLNGLHGELFF
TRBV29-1,CSVEGTSGSYEQFF
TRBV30,CAWSLGPEQYF
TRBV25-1,CASSEFGTDGGYTF
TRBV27,CASSIAYRGNEQYF
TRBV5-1,CASSPGLAGPYEQYF
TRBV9,CASSASGTRAETQYF